The rows below give T cell receptor beta chains drawn from one sample of a study of shared clonotypes between healthy human individuals. TCRdb's copy holds only in-frame clones and misses some; the assay was immunoSEQ multiplex PCR. The sample holds millions of clones, 80% to 95% seen once. Sequenced input: naive CD4+ T cells from PBMCs. The receptor set was obtained from a man between 18 and 35 years old in good health. Some clones in this sample may be carry-over from other donors' samples. Each CDR3 is given with its conserved first and last residue. Fields, in order: D gene, V gene, clone size, J gene, CDR3 DNA, CDR3 protein. The D gene is left open where the match is weak. Some rows mark clone size as missing; the rest say once, few, many or name a class of expanded clone.

.	TRBV28	.	TRBJ1-1	TGTGCCAGCAGTTTATGGTCGGCGGGAGCTTTCTTT	CASSLWSAGAFF
.	TRBV10-3	.	TRBJ2-7	TGTGCCATCAGCTCTCCGGGGCGGGACTCCTACGAGCAGTACTTC	CAISSPGRDSYEQYF
.	TRBV5-5	.	TRBJ2-5	TGTGCCAGCAGCTTGGAGCCGGGGAACCCCACGCGGACCCAGTACTTC	CASSLEPGNPTRTQYF
.	TRBV10-3	.	TRBJ1-5	TGTGCCATCAGTGAGACTATAGACAGTAATCAGCCCCAGCATTTT	CAISETIDSNQPQHF
.	TRBV5-1	.	TRBJ2-7	TGCGCCAGCAGCTTGGCCGAGAGCTCCTACGAGCAGTACTTC	CASSLAESSYEQYF
TRBD1	TRBV29-1	.	TRBJ2-5	TGCAGCGTTGAGGGGACAGACCAAGAGACCCAGTACTTC	CSVEGTDQETQYF
TRBD2	TRBV11-3	once	TRBJ2-2	TGTGCCAGCAGCCCCCGCGGACGGGGAGGGTCGAACACCGGGGAGCTGTTTTTT	CASSPRGRGGSNTGELFF
.	TRBV7-6	.	TRBJ2-2	TGTGCCAGCAGCTTGAAGCTTGCAAACACCGGGGAGCTGTTTTTT	CASSLKLANTGELFF
.	TRBV28	.	TRBJ2-6	TGTGCCAGCAGTCCTCCCGGGGCTGGGGCCAACGTCCTGACTTTC	CASSPPGAGANVLTF
TRBD1	TRBV5-1	.	TRBJ1-1	TGCGCCAGCAGCTTAATACAGGGGCAGAACACTGAAGCTTTCTTT	CASSLIQGQNTEAFF
TRBD2	TRBV29-1	.	TRBJ2-3	TGCAGCGTTAGGAGGGATAGCGGGAGTGACACAGATACGCAGTATTTT	CSVRRDSGSDTDTQYF
TRBD1	TRBV2	.	TRBJ2-7	TGTGTCAGCAAGGACAGGGGAAACGAGCAGTACTTC	CVSKDRGNEQYF
TRBD1	TRBV19	.	TRBJ2-7	TGTGCCAGTAATTCGGGACAGGCCTCCTACGAGCAGTACTTC	CASNSGQASYEQYF
TRBD2	TRBV5-1	.	TRBJ2-1	TGCGCCAGCAGCCCCTCCGGGACTAGCGGCTACAATGAGCAGTTCTTC	CASSPSGTSGYNEQFF
TRBD1	TRBV4-1	.	TRBJ1-6	TGCGCCACAGGGGACAGAGCCTATAATTCACCCCTCCACTTT	CATGDRAYNSPLHF
TRBD1	TRBV7-9	.	TRBJ2-2	TGTGCCAGCAGCCCCATACAGGGGTTTCGGAACACCGGGGAGCTGTTTTTT	CASSPIQGFRNTGELFF
.	TRBV10-3	.	TRBJ1-1	TGTGCCATCAGTGCGACAGGGAACACTGAAGCTTTCTTT	CAISATGNTEAFF
TRBD2	TRBV19	.	TRBJ2-7	TGTGCCAGTAGTATCGCAGGGGTAGCGGGGTCGTTCTACGAGCAGTACTTC	CASSIAGVAGSFYEQYF
TRBD2	TRBV6-6	.	TRBJ2-2	TGTGCCAGCAGTCCCGGACTAGCGGGAGCCGGGGAGCTGTTTTTT	CASSPGLAGAGELFF
.	TRBV7-2	.	TRBJ2-5	TGTGCCAGCAGCTTCCTGACAGGCCAAGAGACCCAGTACTTC	CASSFLTGQETQYF
TRBD1	TRBV5-6	.	TRBJ2-2	TGTGCCAGCAGCTTCGGGATAGCAGGGGGTACCGGGGAGCTGTTTTTT	CASSFGIAGGTGELFF
TRBD2	TRBV10-3	.	TRBJ2-1	TGTGCCATCAGTGACCCCACGGGACTAGCGCCAAGCGGTTCACGGGAGCAGTTCTTC	CAISDPTGLAPSGSREQFF
.	TRBV29-1	.	TRBJ1-2	TGCAGCGTTGATGGCAGGGGCCAAGATTCCTATGGCTACACCTTC	CSVDGRGQDSYGYTF
.	TRBV9	.	TRBJ1-1	TGTGCCAGCAGCGTAGGCGGGACGGCGCGGGCTGAAGCTTTCTTT	CASSVGGTARAEAFF
TRBD1	TRBV2	.	TRBJ1-1	TGTGCCAGCAGCGTTTCCGGGACAGAAGAAGCTTTCTTT	CASSVSGTEEAFF
.	TRBV5-6	.	TRBJ2-5	TGTGCCAGCAGCTTGGTGACTACCCAAGAGACCCAGTACTTC	CASSLVTTQETQYF
TRBD2	TRBV9	.	TRBJ2-1	TGTGCCAGCAGCGTCGGCGACGGGAGGACCTACAATGAGCAGTTCTTC	CASSVGDGRTYNEQFF
TRBD2	TRBV5-4	.	TRBJ2-7	TGTGCCAGCAGCTTATCTAGCGGGGGATTTTACGAGCAGTACTTC	CASSLSSGGFYEQYF
.	TRBV11-3	.	TRBJ1-3	TGTGCCAGCAGCGTTGGGGGGTCTGGAAACACCATATATTTT	CASSVGGSGNTIYF
.	TRBV29-1	few	TRBJ1-1	TGCAGCGTTGAGGCCAAGGGGAAAGCTTTCTTT	CSVEAKGKAFF
.	TRBV27	once	TRBJ2-3	TGTGCCAGCAGTCGGTACAGTTCTAGCACAGATACGCAGTATTTT	CASSRYSSSTDTQYF
.	TRBV19	.	TRBJ2-2	TGTGCCAGTAGTATTTTGGGGCAGGGGCTTCCGAACACCGGGGAGCTGTTTTTT	CASSILGQGLPNTGELFF
.	TRBV27	.	TRBJ2-7	TGTGCCAGCAGGGGTGGGCAGGGCTCCTACGAGCAGTACTTC	CASRGGQGSYEQYF
TRBD1	TRBV29-1	.	TRBJ2-6	TGCAGCGTTCCAACGACAGGGGGATCTGGGGCCAACGTCCTGACTTTC	CSVPTTGGSGANVLTF
TRBD1	TRBV16	.	TRBJ2-7	TGTGCCAGCAGCCGAAACAGGGGTTTGGACGAGCAGTACTTC	CASSRNRGLDEQYF
.	TRBV28	.	TRBJ1-5	TGTGCCAGCAGTTTATCATACGGTAGCAATCAGCCCCAGCATTTT	CASSLSYGSNQPQHF
.	TRBV2	.	TRBJ1-4	TGTGCCAGCAGTCCACAGGGCTTCGAAAAACTGTTTTTT	CASSPQGFEKLFF
TRBD1	TRBV2	once	TRBJ1-2	TGTGCCAGCAGTGAGTCAGTATGGACAGGGGATGGCTACACCTTC	CASSESVWTGDGYTF
.	TRBV5-1	.	TRBJ2-3	TGCGCCAGCAGCTTGGAAGGGGCAGATACGCAGTATTTT	CASSLEGADTQYF
TRBD2	TRBV4-2	.	TRBJ2-1	TGTGCCAGCAGCCAAGAAGAGGTGTCTCCCGGGACTAGCGGGATTAGAGGCAATGAGCAGTTCTTC	CASSQEEVSPGTSGIRGNEQFF
.	TRBV20-1	.	TRBJ2-1	TGCAGTGTTGGACTCCCCTATGAGCAGTTCTTC	CSVGLPYEQFF
.	TRBV28	.	TRBJ2-7	TGTGCCAGCAGTTTAACGTACGTCTACGAGCAGTACTTC	CASSLTYVYEQYF
.	TRBV5-5	.	TRBJ2-3	TGTGCCAGCAGCTTCCGAATCCCAGATACGCAGTATTTT	CASSFRIPDTQYF
.	TRBV5-1	.	TRBJ2-3	TGCGCCAGCAGCCTCGATCCAATAGGCGCCCGGATTAGCACAGATACGCAGTATTTT	CASSLDPIGARISTDTQYF
.	TRBV28	.	TRBJ1-1	TGTGCCAGCAGTCCCGGGACCGGGACAAGGAACACTGAAGCTTTCTTT	CASSPGTGTRNTEAFF
.	TRBV27	once	TRBJ2-2	TGTGCCAGCAGTACCCGTCGTCAGGCTGGGCTGTTTTTT	CASSTRRQAGLFF
.	TRBV5-1	few	TRBJ1-2	TGCGCCAGCAGCTCCCGTTATGGCTACACCTTC	CASSSRYGYTF